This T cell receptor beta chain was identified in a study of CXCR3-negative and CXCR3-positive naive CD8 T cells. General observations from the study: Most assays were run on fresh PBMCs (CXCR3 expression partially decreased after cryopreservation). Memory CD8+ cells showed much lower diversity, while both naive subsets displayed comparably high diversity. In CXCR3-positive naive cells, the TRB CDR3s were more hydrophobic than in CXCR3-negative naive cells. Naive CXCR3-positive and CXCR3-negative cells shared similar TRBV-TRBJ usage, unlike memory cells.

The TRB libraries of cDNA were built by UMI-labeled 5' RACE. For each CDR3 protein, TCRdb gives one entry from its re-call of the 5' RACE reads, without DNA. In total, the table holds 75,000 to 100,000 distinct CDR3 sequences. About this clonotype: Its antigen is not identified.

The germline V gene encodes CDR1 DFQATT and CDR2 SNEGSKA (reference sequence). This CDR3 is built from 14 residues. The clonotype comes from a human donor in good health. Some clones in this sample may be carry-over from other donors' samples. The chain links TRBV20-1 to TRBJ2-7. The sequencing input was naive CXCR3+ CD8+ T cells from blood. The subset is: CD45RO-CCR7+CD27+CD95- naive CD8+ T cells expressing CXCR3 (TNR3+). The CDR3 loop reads CSARDRFSTYEQYF.